This T cell receptor (beta chain) is from a study of T cell responses to AZD1222 COVID-19 vaccine. Comment on this clone: Its specificity is not known.

Study results and caveats: Baseline testing showed seropositivity in only a handful of AZD1222 recipients. Donors were mostly white British, more females; clonal diversity possibly underestimated. Close to half of spike-specific TCRs reportedly recognize unmutated variant regions.

Measured with immunoSEQ multiplex PCR; TCRdb has only the in-frame clones, and not every one. This sample has 200,000 or so clones, with almost 95% found just once. The receptor comes from an adult in good health. The source material was peripheral blood, sampled on day 0 of AZD1222 vaccination.

The CDR3 region has the DNA TGTGCCAGTACGCCGGGACTTCACACAGATACGCAGTATTTT. Its translation is CASTPGLHTDTQYF. The rearrangement joins TRBV19 to TRBJ2-3; perhaps TRBD2 as D (6 bases). V gave up 7 bases and J gave up 2 bases, with 13 bases separating them. Germline CDR1 LNHDA, CDR2 SQIVND (reference sequence). The CDR3 sequence is 14 residues long.